The clone carrying this TCR beta chain was counted only a few times. Its antigen is currently unknown. The sample originates from a study of response to subunit inactivated influenza vaccine. Regarding the study as a whole: It was suggested by the authors that few new T cells are recruited by each seasonal influenza vaccination.

Each CDR3 protein gets one entry after TCRdb re-called the RT-PCR reads with MiXCR. The sample contains about 190,000 distinct CDR3 sequences, under 15% of which appear only once. Trimming cost V 0 bases and J 5 bases; bases outside gene matches: 1. Germline V gene sequence: CDR1 MGHDK, CDR2 SYGVNS. CDR3 length equals 14 residues. The chain is built from TRBV25-1 and TRBJ2-1; 7 positions agree with TRBD1. Source: CD8+ T cells sorted from PBMCs, taken around 5 days after vaccination. The sequence was obtained from a man aged 50-60 years who received an inactivated influenza vaccine. The CDR3 DNA sequence: TGTGCCAGCAGTGAATATACAGGGGACAATGAGCAGTTCTTC. Encoded protein: CASSEYTGDNEQFF.